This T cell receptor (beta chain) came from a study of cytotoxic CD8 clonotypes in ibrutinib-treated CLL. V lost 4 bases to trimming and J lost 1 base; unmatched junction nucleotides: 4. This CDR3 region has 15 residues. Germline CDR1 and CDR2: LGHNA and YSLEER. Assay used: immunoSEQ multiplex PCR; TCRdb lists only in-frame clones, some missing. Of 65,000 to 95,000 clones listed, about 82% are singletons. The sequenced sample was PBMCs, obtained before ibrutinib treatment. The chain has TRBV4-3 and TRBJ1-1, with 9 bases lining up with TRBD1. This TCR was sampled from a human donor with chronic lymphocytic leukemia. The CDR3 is CASSRDRAWNTEAFF. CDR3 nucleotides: TGCGCCAGCAGCCGGGACAGGGCTTGGAACACTGAAGCTTTCTTT.